Sequencing of this T cell receptor (beta chain) was carried out in a study of shared clonotypes between healthy human individuals (dated by TCRdb to about 2020). Describing the broader study: Two women and a few men aged 18 to 49 years were included in the cohort. To increase sequencing depth and limit assay-specific biases, different laboratories used diverse techniques to prepare libraries and sequence TCR repertoires. To estimate repertoire size and how much clonotype sharing occurs between individuals, the study deeply sequenced the blood TCR repertoires of 5 or 6 healthy adults. For each donor, three plates each were used for CD4 naive and CD4 memory, two plates were used for CD8 naive, and one plate was used for CD8 memory. Leukapheresis yielded between about 0.9 and 9 billion PBMCs per donor. Study-wide findings and limitations: Rarefaction of sorted-subset datasets indicated incomplete sequencing despite the large sequencing depth. Because the study included only a small number of donors, the genetic and exposure-history diversity represented was limited. Sampling was limited to blood, and TCR repertoires in tissue likely differ from TCR repertoires in blood. Across several donors, approximately 5% of naive CD4, 3% to 4% of naive CD8, 2.3% of memory CD4, and approximately 0.4% of memory CD8 clonotypes were shared. Pairwise subsampling indicated that sequencing depth was expected to affect the degree of clonotype sharing among donors. Compared with non-shared clonotypes, the clonotypes found in all four sorted-subset donors had higher generation probabilities. Naive subsets generally had larger estimated clonotype richness than memory subsets.

The CDR3 numbers 14 residues from cysteine through phenylalanine. This entry keeps only the CDR3 DNA: 42 bases, framed from base 1. The V end gives up 2 bases and the J end 4 bases, leaving 4 bases in the junction not matched to a gene. The CDR1 and CDR2 encoded by the germline V gene are SGHRS and YFSETQ. The donors were healthy, HIV-negative adults with no recently reported acute infections or vaccinations. Every donor was a Caucasian adult living in Nashville, Tennessee, USA. Magnetic negative selection was used to enrich CD4+ T cells, after which naive cells were positively selected on CD45RA and the negative fraction became the memory subset. Blood was obtained by leukapheresis, after which PBMCs were separated by Ficoll-Histopaque density gradient centrifugation and cryopreserved in liquid nitrogen vapor phase. Purity and quantity of every magnetically sorted T cell population were checked by analytical flow cytometry. From each sorted fraction, genomic DNA was isolated and quantified by UV absorbance on a Nanodrop 2000c.

As regards this clone: Its antigen target is currently unknown. The sample holds no much larger clone one base away, and base qualities are not on file. Other DNA sequences of this sample code for an identical CDR3.

TCR CDR3 regions were amplified from genomic DNA by multiplex PCR using the deep immunoSEQ assay. Genomic DNA extracted from each cell subset was distributed evenly over all wells of several immunoSEQ 96-well plates, and each plate served as one replicate. For sorted subsets, about 0.2 ug genomic DNA, equal to 30,000 or so T cell genomes, was loaded into each replicate PCR. Purified libraries were quantified with a Qubit 3.0 fluorometer, sized on a Bioanalyzer 2100, and re-quantified with the KAPA Library Quantification kit. A separate single-read 150-cycle Illumina NextSeq 550 flow cell was used to sequence each immunoSEQ 96-well plate. As for the authors' bioinformatics: Because the immunoSEQ output included only junctional sequences and no quality scores, the filtering could not be the same as the filtering used for full-length reads. Sequences were annotated with PyIR, a Python wrapper for IgBLAST v1.9, and V/J genes and CDR3 were assigned using IMGT germline references. Reads were filtered out if the reads had weak V/J assignments (E-value above 1e-6), no CDR3, stop codons, out-of-frame junctions, or ambiguous translated residues. V3J clonotypes were defined as sequences sharing the same inferred V gene, J gene, and CDR3 amino acid sequence. Percentage overlap between repertoires was computed as shared unique clonotypes divided by the size of the smaller repertoire. RTK rarefaction, the Chao1 estimator, and Recon v2.1 estimates of unobserved clonotypes were used to assess repertoire richness. Generation probabilities were computed with OLGA for all TCRbeta clonotypes obtained by the gDNA method from a few donors. Sourced from immuneACCESS, this table was stored by TCRdb with only in-frame sequences that have V and J called. A share of the clones is absent; for the studies checked, an unresolved V gene accounts for under half, and the remainder has no known explanation. V and J calls and clone size are copied from that table; D and trimming were computed from the DNA. The sample records some 1.4 million clones, approximately 97% of which are singletons. 1% to 1.5% of the sample is in the top ten clones.

This sequence uses TRBV5-1 and TRBJ1-1, with TRBD1 matching 8 junction bases. The sequence derives from a man aged 25-45 years in good health. Specimen: naive CD4+ T cells sorted from blood. The cell subset or site tag for this specimen amounts to: CD45RA+ positively selected. At the DNA level, the sequence is TGCGCCAGCAGCTTACAGGGGGTGGGCACTGAAGCTTTCTTT. This encodes CASSLQGVGTEAFF.